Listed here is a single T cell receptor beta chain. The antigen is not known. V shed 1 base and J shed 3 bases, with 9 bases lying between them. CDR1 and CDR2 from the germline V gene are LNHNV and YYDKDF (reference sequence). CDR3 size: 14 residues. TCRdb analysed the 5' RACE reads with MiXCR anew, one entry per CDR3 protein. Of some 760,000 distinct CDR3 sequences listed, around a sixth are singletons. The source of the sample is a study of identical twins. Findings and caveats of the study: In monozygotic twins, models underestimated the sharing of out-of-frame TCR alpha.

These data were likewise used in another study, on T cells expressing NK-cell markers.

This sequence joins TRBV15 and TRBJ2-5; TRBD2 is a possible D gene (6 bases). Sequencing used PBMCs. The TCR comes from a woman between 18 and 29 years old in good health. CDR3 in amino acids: CATSRVTGEETQYF. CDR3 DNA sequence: TGTGCCACCAGCAGAGTCACGGGAGAAGAGACCCAGTACTTC.